The clone carrying this T cell receptor (beta chain) has just a few counts. The junction shows a germline mismatch at one end, possibly a read error. CDR3 length: 11 residues. Each CDR3 protein gets one entry after TCRdb re-called the RT-PCR reads with MiXCR. The sample yields some 880,000 distinct CDR3 sequences, roughly 18% seen once. The data belong to a study of patients and donors after allogeneic stem cell transplantation. The TCR was taken from a human donor who was either an allogeneic HSCT recipient or a stem cell or donor lymphocyte infusion donor (not recorded which). It is not recorded whose cells these are; they may come from a transplant donor. Sequencing input: blood, either unsorted or a sorted T cell fraction (not recorded which). The J gene is TRBJ2-2, the V gene TRBV12-3 or TRBV12-4, with 7 bases identical to TRBD2. The CDR3 sequence is CASSFSGGLFF. The CDR3, as DNA: TGTGCCAGCAGTTTTTCGGGGGGGCTGTTTTTT.